Sequencing of this T cell receptor beta chain was carried out in a study of OX40 agonist ivuxolimab in advanced cancers. Study-wide context: Every 2 weeks, ivuxolimab was infused into the patients intravenously at between 0.01 and 10 mg/kg.

Assay used: immunoSEQ multiplex PCR; TCRdb lists only in-frame clones, some missing. Of some 76,000 clones listed, over 75% are singletons. Germline V gives CDR1 SGHRS, CDR2 YFSETQ. With 0 bases clipped from V and 3 bases from J, the junction kept 5 bases outside the gene matches. The length of the CDR3 is 15 residues. This sequence joins TRBV5-1 and TRBJ1-2; 7 nucleotides line up with TRBD1. The sample was CD4+ or CD8+ T cells sorted from blood, taken in a trial of the OX40 agonist ivuxolimab. The sequence was obtained from an adult with an advanced solid tumor such as melanoma, head and neck, liver or kidney cancer. CDR3 DNA: TGCGCCAGCAGCTTGGGTGCAGGGGGAGACTATGGCTACACCTTC. It translates to CASSLGAGGDYGYTF.